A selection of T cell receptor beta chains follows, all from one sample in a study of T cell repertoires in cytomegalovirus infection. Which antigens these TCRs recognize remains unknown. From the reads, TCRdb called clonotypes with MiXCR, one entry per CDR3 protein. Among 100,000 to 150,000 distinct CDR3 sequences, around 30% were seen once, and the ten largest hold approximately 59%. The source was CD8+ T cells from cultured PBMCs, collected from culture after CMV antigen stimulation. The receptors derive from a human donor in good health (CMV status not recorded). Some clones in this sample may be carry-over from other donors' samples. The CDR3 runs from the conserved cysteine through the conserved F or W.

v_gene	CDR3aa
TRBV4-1	CASSQQTGGSGYGYTF
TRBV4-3	CASSQDTGVGTVISYEQYF
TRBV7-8	CASSFVLRGGLETQYF
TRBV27	CASKTGTVNTEAFF
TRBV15	CATSRERVGSPLHF
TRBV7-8	CASSLVTGHYEQYF
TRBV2	CASSEAHPRIDEAFF
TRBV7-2	CASSLSRGVSNQPQHF
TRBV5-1	CASSSAGTGVGYTF
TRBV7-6	CASSLEGGVNTEAFF
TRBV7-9	CASSLSQAGWETQYF
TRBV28	CASSLKDDLNTEAFF
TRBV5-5	CASSPSSGGPNTGELFF
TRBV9	CASSVDEGADGQTTYEQYF
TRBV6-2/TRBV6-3	CASSPHRANTGELFF
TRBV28	CASSLSRTGGYAGELFF
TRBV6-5	CASSYSISTEAFF
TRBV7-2	CASSPPDRGIANNEQFF
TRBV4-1	CASSQVFTGTGGGYTF
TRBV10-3	CAISESEQLNTEAFF
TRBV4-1	CASSQLAGVVNEQFF
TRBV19	CASIRGPASYGYTF
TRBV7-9	CASRRGVHEQFF
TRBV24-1	CATSDPGQPEAFF
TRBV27	CASKGFGDNEQFF
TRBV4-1	CASSQTRTNYGYTF
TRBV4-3	CASSQDLIGQPQHF
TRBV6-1	CASSERAGSSYEQYF
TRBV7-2	CASSLFEGSVQYF
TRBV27	CASSSNQETQYF
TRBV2	CASSPDRREQYF
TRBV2	CASSFTGLENSPLHF
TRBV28	CASSFPIGTSGGITYEQYF
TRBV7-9	CASSSPVGNYGYTF
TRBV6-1	CASSEVGIAGWQETQYF
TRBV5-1	CASSWGPNTEAFF
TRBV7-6	CASSLGRGATNEKLFF
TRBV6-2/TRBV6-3	CASSYAAAFTGELFF
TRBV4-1	CASSQYEGGAKNIQYF
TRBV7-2	CASSLAFAVFGNMNTEAFF
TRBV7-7	CASSDQDTYEQYF
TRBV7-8	CASSLGGQGNGYTF
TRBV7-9	CASSPSGRTDTQYF
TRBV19	CASSNPNEGVTYGYTF
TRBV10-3	CAISGSPGQNYGYTF
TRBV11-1	CASSSHPYEQYF
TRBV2	CASTGGLAGDLRVQYF
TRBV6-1	CASSEASWLAGGTDTQYF
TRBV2	CASSENSAGMEAFF
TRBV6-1	CASTTGGTESYEQYF
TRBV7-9	CASSTGTGRRGGYTF
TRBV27	CASSSHPEGIETQYF
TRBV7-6	CASSLEVQGAAGNTIYF
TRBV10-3	CAISESLETDAYEQYF
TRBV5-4	CASSAPGRPPFF
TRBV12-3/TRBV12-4	CASSSAGDRGVFAGELFF
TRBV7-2	CASSQEVGRGRKDEQFF
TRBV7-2	CASSLVAGGTDTQYF
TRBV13	CASRRLASGGNYGYTF